This T cell receptor (beta chain) was recorded in a study of cytomegalovirus exposure and HLA in healthy donors. It was with 60 Vbeta and 13 Jbeta primers that the PCR ran. Method: immunoSEQ multiplex PCR; TCRdb's copy keeps in-frame clones and lacks some. Found here are tens of thousands of clones, over 60% of them singletons; the top ten hold 6% to 7%. With 5 bases removed from V and 2 bases from J, the gap between germline ends came to 16 bases. Looked up from germline, CDR1 is SGHTA and CDR2 is FQGNSA. This CDR3 is built from 15 residues. The receptor's source is a man aged 25-40 years in good health and CMV-seropositive. This chain uses TRBV7-2 with TRBJ2-7; D might be TRBD2 (5 bases). Material for sequencing was PBMCs. This CDR3 is CASSRLGGSAYEQYF. DNA of the CDR3: TGTGCCAGCAGCCGCCTTGGAGGTTCAGCCTACGAGCAGTACTTC. The full variable domain, with the rest looked up from reference TRBV7-2 and TRBJ2-7, is GAGVSQSPSNKVTEKGKDVELRCDPISGHTALYWYRQSLGQGLEFLIYFQGNSAPDKSGLPSDRFSAERTGGSVSTLTIQRTQQEDSAVYLCASSRLGGSAYEQYFGPGTRLTVT.